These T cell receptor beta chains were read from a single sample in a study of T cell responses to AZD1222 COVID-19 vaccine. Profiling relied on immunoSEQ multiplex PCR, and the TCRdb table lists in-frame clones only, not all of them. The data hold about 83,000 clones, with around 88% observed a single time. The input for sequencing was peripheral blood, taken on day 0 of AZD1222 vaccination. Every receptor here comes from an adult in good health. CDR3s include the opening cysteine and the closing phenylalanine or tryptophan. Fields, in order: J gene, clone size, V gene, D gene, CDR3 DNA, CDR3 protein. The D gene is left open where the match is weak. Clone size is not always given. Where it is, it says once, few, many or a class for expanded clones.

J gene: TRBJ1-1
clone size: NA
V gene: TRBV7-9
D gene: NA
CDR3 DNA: TGTGCCAGCAGCTTAGATCGGGCAATCAACACTGAAGCTTTCTTT
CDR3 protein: CASSLDRAINTEAFF

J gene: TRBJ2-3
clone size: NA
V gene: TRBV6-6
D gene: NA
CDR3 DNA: TGTGCCAGCAGTTACCTTTTTGTTACGCAGTATTTT
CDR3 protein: CASSYLFVTQYF

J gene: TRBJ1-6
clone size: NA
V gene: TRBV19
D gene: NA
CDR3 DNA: TGTGCCAGTAGTAGCACAGGGAGCTCCTATAATTCACCCCTCCACTTT
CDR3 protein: CASSSTGSSYNSPLHF

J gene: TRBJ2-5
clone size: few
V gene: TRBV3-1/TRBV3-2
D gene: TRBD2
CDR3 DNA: TGTGCCAGCAGCCAATACGGGGGGGCTAGAGGCGAGACCCAGTACTTC
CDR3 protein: CASSQYGGARGETQYF

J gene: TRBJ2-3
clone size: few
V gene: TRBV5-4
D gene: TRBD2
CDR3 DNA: TGTGCCAGCAGCGCCGGACTAGCGGCAGGGGATACGCAGTATTTT
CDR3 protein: CASSAGLAAGDTQYF

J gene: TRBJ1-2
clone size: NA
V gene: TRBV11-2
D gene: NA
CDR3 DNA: TGTGCCAGCAGCTTAGATCACAGTTATGGCTACACCTTC
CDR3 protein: CASSLDHSYGYTF

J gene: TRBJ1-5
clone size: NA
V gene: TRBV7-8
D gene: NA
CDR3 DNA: TGTGCCAGCAGCTCCACCCGAATAGGAAATCAGCCCCAGCATTTT
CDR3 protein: CASSSTRIGNQPQHF

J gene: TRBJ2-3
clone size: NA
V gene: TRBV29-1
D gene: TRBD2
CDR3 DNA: TGCAGCGTTGGGACTAGCGGTTCTAGCACAGATACGCAGTATTTT
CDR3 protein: CSVGTSGSSTDTQYF

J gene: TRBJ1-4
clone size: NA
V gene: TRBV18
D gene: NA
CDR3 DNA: TGTGCCAGCTCACCAGGGGCGATGGGGAAACTGTTTTTT
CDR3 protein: CASSPGAMGKLFF

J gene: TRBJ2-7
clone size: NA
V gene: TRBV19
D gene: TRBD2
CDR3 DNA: TGTGCCAGTAGCCCCGGGACTAGCGGGGGCTGGGAGCAGTACTTC
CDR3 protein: CASSPGTSGGWEQYF

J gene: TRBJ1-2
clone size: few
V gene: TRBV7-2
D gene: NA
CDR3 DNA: TGTGCCAGCAGCCCCAGGTGGAGTGCCGGAGATTATGGCTACACCTTC
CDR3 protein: CASSPRWSAGDYGYTF

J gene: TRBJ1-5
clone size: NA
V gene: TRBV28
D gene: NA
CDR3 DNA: TGTGCCAGCAGCCCTATTACCAGGGGAAGCAATCAGCCCCAGCATTTT
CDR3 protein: CASSPITRGSNQPQHF

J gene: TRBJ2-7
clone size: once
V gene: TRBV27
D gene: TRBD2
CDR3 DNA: TGTGCCAGCAGTTTAGCCGTCGGGACTAGCGGGAGTGAGCAGTACTTC
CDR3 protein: CASSLAVGTSGSEQYF

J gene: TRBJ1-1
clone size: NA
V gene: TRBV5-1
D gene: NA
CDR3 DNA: TGCGCCAGCAGCTTGGCACAGACCGGCACTGAAGCTTTCTTT
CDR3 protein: CASSLAQTGTEAFF

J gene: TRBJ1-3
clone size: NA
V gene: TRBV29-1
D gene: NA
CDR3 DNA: TGCAGCGTTGAAGGGTACTCTGGAAACACCATATATTTT
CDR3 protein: CSVEGYSGNTIYF

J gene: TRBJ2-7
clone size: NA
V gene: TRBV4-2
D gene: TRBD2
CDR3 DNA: TGTGCCAGCAGCCAAGAGGCTAGCGGGGGGGCCAACGAGCAGTACTTC
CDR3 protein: CASSQEASGGANEQYF

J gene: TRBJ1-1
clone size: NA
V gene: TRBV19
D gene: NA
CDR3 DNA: TGTGCCAGTAGTAAGAACGGGGGGGCGAACACTGAAGCTTTCTTT
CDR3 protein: CASSKNGGANTEAFF

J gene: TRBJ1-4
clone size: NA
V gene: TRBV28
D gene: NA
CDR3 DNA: TGTGCCAGCAGTTTACTATTACAGGGTTTAAACGAAAAACTGTTTTTT
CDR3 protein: CASSLLLQGLNEKLFF